The 17 T cell receptor beta chains given below trace back to one sample, sequenced in a study of T-cell memory formation after mild COVID-19. TCRdb analysed the 5' RACE reads with MiXCR anew, one entry per CDR3 protein. The profile shows about 160,000 distinct CDR3 sequences, roughly 31% of them singletons. Sample: PBMCs or a T cell subset sorted from them (not recorded which). The source is an adult woman who had mild COVID-19 (a few samples of this study predate the infection). Cell type and time point are not known.

The V call is TRBV7-2, the J call TRBJ2-3; unclear D gene. Trimming removed 5 bases from V and 6 bases from J, with 6 bases in between. Germline V lookup: CDR1 SGHTA, CDR2 FQGNSA. The CDR3 has 11 amino acids. This CDR3 reads CASSVADTQYF. DNA of the CDR3: TGTGCCAGCAGCGTGGCCGATACGCAGTATTTT.

The rearrangement links TRBV18 to TRBJ1-1; tentative D call: TRBD1 (5 bases). CDR3 size: 14 residues. Trimming left V 4 bases short and J 4 bases short, with 13 bases between. Germline V gives CDR1 KGHSH, CDR2 LQKENI. The CDR3 loop is CASSQGPGGTEAFF. CDR3 nucleotides: TGTGCCAGCTCACAGGGACCGGGGGGCACTGAAGCTTTCTTT.

The V gene is TRBV7-6, the J gene TRBJ1-1, with 7 bases identical to TRBD1. V gave up 2 bases and J gave up 3 bases; unmatched junction bases: 6. Looked up from germline, CDR1 is SGHVS and CDR2 is FNYEAQ. The CDR3 consists of 15 residues. The CDR3 bases are TGTGCCAGCAGCTTAACCGAGCAGGGGGACACTGAAGCTTTCTTT. Encoded protein: CASSLTEQGDTEAFF.

This clonotype was seen a handful of times. V usage is TRBV2 and J usage is TRBJ2-2; D is unresolved. The CDR3 totals 12 residues. Germline-derived CDR1 and CDR2 are SNHLY and FYNNEI. V lost 6 bases to trimming and J lost 3 bases, with 5 bases between them. The CDR3 DNA reads TGTGCCAGCAGACTTCACACCGGGGAGCTGTTTTTT. The encoded protein is CASRLHTGELFF.

The V call is TRBV4-1, the J call TRBJ2-5; D is uncertain. The CDR3 consists of 14 residues. The V gene lost 0 bases and the J gene lost 5 bases, with 10 bases spanning the gap. Per the germline V gene, CDR1 is MGHRA and CDR2 is YSYEKL. This CDR3 is CASSQDPSRETQYF. The DNA for the CDR3 is TGCGCCAGCAGCCAAGATCCAAGCAGGGAGACCCAGTACTTC.

A few counts support this clonotype. The chain is built from TRBV6-5 and TRBJ1-3; 7 bases map to TRBD1. The CDR3 has 15 residues. Germline CDR1 MNHEY, CDR2 SVGAGI. After removal of 0 bases from V and 7 bases from J, the junction contained 6 bases not matched to a gene. The CDR3 spells CASSYSPTGRNTIYF. DNA for the CDR3: TGTGCCAGCAGTTACTCCCCGACAGGGAGGAACACCATATATTTT.

This chain links TRBV3-1 with TRBJ1-4, with 8 nucleotides matching TRBD1. The length of the CDR3 is 16 residues. V was pared by 3 bases and J by 5 bases, with 8 bases of the junction left unmatched. Germline CDR1 LGHDT, CDR2 YNNKEL (reference sequence). The chain's CDR3 is CASSHLAGGANEKLFF. The CDR3 DNA is TGTGCCAGCAGCCATCTAGCAGGGGGCGCGAATGAAAAACTGTTTTTT.

This chain links TRBV5-5 with TRBJ1-1; no clear D. V dropped 0 bases and J dropped 3 bases, with 9 bases sitting between them. CDR1 and CDR2 (germline): SGHKS, YYEKEE (reference sequence). The CDR3 length is 14 residues. The CDR3 loop reads CASSLVGYDTEAFF. CDR3 nucleotides: TGTGCCAGCAGCTTGGTGGGGTACGACACTGAAGCTTTCTTT.

In this sample, this clonotype turned up a few times. The rearrangement uses TRBV6-2 or TRBV6-3 and TRBJ2-1; the D is unclear. Germline V gene data show CDR1 as MNHEY and CDR2 as SVGEGT. V lost 6 bases, J lost 8 bases, and 8 bases lay in between. The CDR3 sequence is 11 residues long. The CDR3 loop is CASRRPDEQFF. The CDR3 DNA follows: TGTGCCAGCAGGCGCCCGGATGAGCAGTTCTTC.

Only a few counts were recorded for this clonotype. V gene TRBV12-3 or TRBV12-4 combines with J gene TRBJ1-1; weak D call: TRBD1 (5 bases). The CDR3 runs to 14 residues. V lost 6 bases and J lost 1, with 12 bases in between. The CDR3 sequence: CASSFERGNTEAFF. The CDR3 nucleotides read TGTGCCAGCAGCTTTGAGAGGGGGAACACTGAAGCTTTCTTT.

This clonotype was detected only a few times. The rearrangement uses TRBV20-1 and TRBJ2-7; 10 bases map to TRBD1. The J segment lost 5 bases and the V segment lost 5 bases, leaving 9 bases of the junction unmatched. This CDR3 region has 14 residues. CDR1 and CDR2 from the germline V gene are DFQATT and SNEGSKA (reference sequence). This chain's CDR3 is CSAETGTGDHEQYF. The CDR3 DNA reads as TGCAGTGCTGAGACCGGGACAGGGGACCACGAGCAGTACTTC.

The CDR3 DNA reads as TGCAGTGGGCAGAACAGGAAAAATCAGCCCCAGCATTTT. Protein product: CSGQNRKNQPQHF. The gene calls are TRBV20-1 and TRBJ1-5; the D gene is possibly TRBD1 (5 bases). Trimming cost V 7 bases and J 4 bases, with 14 bases left between them. Germline CDR1 is DFQATT and CDR2 is SNEGSKA (reference sequence). The CDR3 contains 13 residues.

V is TRBV5-4 and J is TRBJ2-7, with D perhaps TRBD1 (5 bases). CDR3 size: 14 residues. With 2 bases removed from V and 2 bases from J, the gap between germline ends came to 11 bases. Germline lookup yields CDR1 SGHNT and CDR2 YYREEE (reference sequence). CDR3 nucleotide sequence: TGTGCCAGCAGCTTTTCTGGGGCCGCCTACGAGCAGTACTTC. Its protein is CASSFSGAAYEQYF.

This clonotype was picked up a small number of times. J is TRBJ1-2 and V is TRBV29-1; possible D gene TRBD1, 5 bases. Looked up from germline, CDR1 is SQVTM and CDR2 is ANQGSEA. The V end was cut by 7 bases, the J end by 0 bases, with 9 bases between. This CDR3 is 12 amino acids long. The CDR3 nucleotides read TGCAGCGAGATGACAGCTAACTATGGCTACACCTTC. It specifies CSEMTANYGYTF.

This chain connects TRBV9 to TRBJ2-3, with a weak D call TRBD2 (5 bases). The V end was cut by 0 bases, the J end by 0 bases, with 14 bases between. Germline V lookup: CDR1 SGDLS, CDR2 YYNGEE. The CDR3 loop spans 17 amino acids. The CDR3 region has the DNA TGTGCCAGCAGCGTAGGGGCTAGCATGGCTAGCACAGATACGCAGTATTTT. It encodes CASSVGASMASTDTQYF.

The chain is built from TRBV12-3 or TRBV12-4 and TRBJ2-7, with 10 bases fitting TRBD1. The V gene end was trimmed by 5 bases and the J gene end by 6 bases; junction bases not matched to a gene: 7. This CDR3 has 14 residues. CDR3 DNA sequence: TGTGCCAGCAGTCCCCGGGACAGGGGAGCCGAGCAGTACTTC. It specifies CASSPRDRGAEQYF.

This clonotype was observed a few times. This chain links TRBV7-3 with TRBJ2-3; TRBD2 aligns across 8 bases. CDR3 length: 16 amino acids. The germline gives CDR1 SGHTA, CDR2 FQGTGA. Unmatched junction bases numbered 9, after V lost 6 bases and J lost 1 base. In DNA form, the CDR3 reads TGTGCCAGCAGTTCCCAGGCGGGAGGAGGCACAGATACGCAGTATTTT. It specifies CASSSQAGGGTDTQYF.